Sequencing of this T cell receptor beta chain was carried out in a study of T cell repertoires in cytomegalovirus infection. Whole-study context: Shared public TCR beta signatures pointed to both CMV infection and a matching HLA type.

TCRdb processed the reads anew with MiXCR; each CDR3 protein has one entry. The table records hundreds of thousands of distinct CDR3 sequences, around 10% of them present only once. Trimming cost V 6 bases and J 0 bases, with 11 bases left between them. The CDR3 runs to 15 residues. Germline CDR1 is MDHEN and CDR2 is SYDVKM. This clonotype was detected many times. The chain is built from TRBV28 and TRBJ2-2; D could derive from TRBD1 or TRBD2 (5 bases each). This clonotype originated in a human donor in good health (CMV status not recorded). Some clones in this sample may be carry-over from other donors' samples. The sequencing input was PBMCs. The CDR3 here is CASRTGAANTGELFF. The DNA of the CDR3 is TGTGCCAGCAGAACCGGGGCGGCGAACACCGGGGAGCTGTTTTTT.